The 23 T cell receptor beta chains below were found in one sample sequenced in a study of T cells after yellow fever vaccination (dated by TCRdb to about 2019). The library was prepared using 5' RACE. This sample was sequenced with an Illumina HiSeq 2500. In-frame beta chains were kept once TCRdb had trimmed the public reads at Q25 with fastp and called clones with MiXCR. When rows share a CDR3 protein, they turn into one entry using the most common DNA and genes. This sample is represented by hundreds of thousands of distinct CDR3 sequences; roughly 12% of them were singletons. Around 15% of the sample comes from the top ten. Per the publication, the treatment or condition label means: live attenuated yellow fever vaccine strain. The starting material was PBMCs, obtained on the day of the yellow fever booster vaccination. Source of these receptors: a man aged 30-40 years who received the YFV17D yellow fever vaccine.

This clonotype was recorded a few times. The genes are TRBV20-1 and TRBJ1-5; 8 bases fit TRBD1. J gave up 5 bases and V 3 bases, and 3 bases lay outside the gene matches. The CDR3 consists of 13 residues. From germline, CDR1 is DFQATT and CDR2 SNEGSKA (reference sequence). CDR3 sequence reads: CSARETGDQPQHF. DNA of the CDR3: TGCAGTGCTAGGGAGACAGGGGATCAGCCCCAGCATTTT.

The rearrangement uses TRBV28 and TRBJ2-2, with D unclear. The length of the CDR3 is 14 residues. The germline CDR1 and CDR2 sequences are MDHEN and SYDVKM. V lost 8 bases, J lost 0 bases, and 10 bases lay in between. CDR3 sequence: CASGNQANTGELFF. In nucleotides, the CDR3 is TGTGCCAGCGGAAATCAGGCGAACACCGGGGAGCTGTTTTTT.

As DNA, the CDR3 is TGCAGTGCTAGTCGGGGCCTAGCGGGAGGTCGCTTCGAGCAGTTCTTC. It codes for CSASRGLAGGRFEQFF. The rearrangement joins TRBV20-1 to TRBJ2-1; 11 nucleotides match TRBD2. Germline V lookup: CDR1 DFQATT, CDR2 SNEGSKA (reference sequence). J gave up 10 bases and V 3 bases, and 14 bases lay outside the gene matches. This CDR3 region has 16 residues.

This clonotype has a handful of counts. The rearrangement links TRBV7-3 to TRBJ1-3; maybe TRBD1 (5 bases). CDR3 length: 16 amino acids. Germline CDR1 reads SGHTA; CDR2 reads FQGTGA. The V end was cut by 5 bases, the J end by 2 bases, with 16 bases between. The CDR3: CASSPQGYHPGNTIYF. The DNA for the CDR3 is TGTGCCAGCAGCCCGCAGGGATACCATCCTGGAAACACCATATATTTT.

This chain connects TRBV29-1 to TRBJ2-2; D is ambiguous. Trimming took 2 bases from V and 2 from J, leaving 15 bases between them. From germline, CDR1 is SQVTM and CDR2 ANQGSEA. The CDR3 is 16 amino acids. Here the CDR3 DNA reads TGCAGCGTTGAATCGGAGTTGTCAGGAAACACCGGGGAGCTGTTTTTT. Its protein is CSVESELSGNTGELFF.

This clonotype was observed a handful of times. The chain links TRBV9 to TRBJ2-3; TRBD2 matches 7 bases. Germline V gene lookup returns CDR1 SGDLS and CDR2 YYNGEE. Trimming took 0 bases from V and 4 from J; bases not matched to a gene: 5. The CDR3 length is 15 residues. CDR3 nucleotide sequence: TGTGCCAGCAGCGTAGTGGCGGGAGATCCAGATACGCAGTATTTT. Amino acids: CASSVVAGDPDTQYF.

This chain connects TRBV20-1 to TRBJ2-2; possible D gene TRBD2, 6 bases. V lost 0 bases, J lost 5 bases, and 13 bases lay in between. The CDR3 spans 15 residues. Germline CDR1 DFQATT, CDR2 SNEGSKA (reference sequence). CDR3 DNA sequence: TGCAGTGCTAGAGATACGGGAGAGGGAACCGGGGAGCTGTTTTTT. Protein sequence: CSARDTGEGTGELFF.

The V and J genes are TRBV11-2 and TRBJ2-4, with unresolved D. V lost 5 bases to trimming and J lost 2 bases, with 7 bases between them. The germline CDR1 and CDR2 sequences are SGHAT and FQNNGV. The CDR3 length is 13 residues. CDR3 amino acids: CASSIMPKNIQYF. The DNA of the CDR3 is TGTGCCAGCAGCATAATGCCCAAAAACATTCAGTACTTC.

There are many counts of this clonotype. This rearrangement joins TRBV29-1 to TRBJ2-1; D possibly corresponds to TRBD1 (8 bases). The V end was cut by 7 bases, the J end by 8 bases, with 21 bases between. The CDR3 is 14 amino acids. Germline CDR1 and CDR2: SQVTM and ANQGSEA. CDR3 nucleotides: TGCAGCGACGCCACAGGGGGGGTCGTCGATGAGCAGTTCTTC. It encodes CSDATGGVVDEQFF.

A few counts support this clonotype. The chain carries TRBV5-1 and TRBJ2-5; TRBD1 is a possible D gene (5 bases). Germline V gene data show CDR1 as SGHRS and CDR2 as YFSETQ. V was trimmed by 4 bases and J by 3 bases, leaving 16 bases between them. CDR3 size: 15 residues. The CDR3 bases are TGCGCCAGCAGCACTACAACAGGACCTGAAGAGACCCAGTACTTC. This sequence encodes CASSTTTGPEETQYF.

The chain couples TRBV6-2 or TRBV6-3 to TRBJ2-1; D gene unclear. CDR3 size: 14 residues. Germline CDR1 is MNHEY and CDR2 is SVGEGT. Trimming stripped 1 base from V and 4 bases from J, with 8 bases between. This CDR3 reads CASSYYRGYNEQFF. The CDR3 coding sequence is TGTGCCAGCAGTTACTATCGCGGATACAATGAGCAGTTCTTC.

The rearrangement uses TRBV12-3 or TRBV12-4 and TRBJ1-1, with D hard to call. The CDR3 loop spans 12 amino acids. Deletions cut 5 bases from V and 7 bases from J, with 11 bases between. The CDR3 DNA is TGTGCCAGCAGTCCCTCCTTCTTTGAAGCTTTCTTT. It specifies CASSPSFFEAFF.

This clonotype was counted many times. The V call is TRBV11-3, the J call TRBJ2-2; no definite D call. The length of the CDR3 is 14 residues. Deletions cut 4 bases from V and 6 bases from J, with 12 bases between. Germline CDR1 SGHNT, CDR2 YENEEA. The DNA for the CDR3 is TGTGCCAGCAGCTCCAAAGTCCCTCCCGGGGAGCTGTTTTTT. This sequence encodes CASSSKVPPGELFF.

The V and J genes are TRBV6-1 and TRBJ1-1; TRBD1 matches at 10 bases. J was trimmed by 4 bases and V by 6 bases; bases with no gene match: 8. CDR3 size: 15 residues. Germline loops: CDR1 MNHNS, CDR2 SASEGT. DNA for the CDR3: TGTGCCAGCAGCCCGAGATGGACAGGGGGCACTGAAGCTTTCTTT. Translation: CASSPRWTGGTEAFF.

This clonotype was seen more than once but under ten times. The chain couples TRBV20-1 to TRBJ2-7, with 7 bases lining up with TRBD1. Trimming cost V 0 bases and J 6 bases; bases outside gene matches: 2. CDR3 length: 12 residues. Germline V gives CDR1 DFQATT, CDR2 SNEGSKA (reference sequence). The CDR3 DNA reads as TGCAGTGCTAGAGAGGACAGGATCGAGCAGTACTTC. It yields the protein CSAREDRIEQYF.

This clonotype was found a few times. The rearrangement links TRBV21-1 to TRBJ2-5. TRBV21-1 represents a pseudogene. CDR3 length: 15 residues. This CDR3 reads CASSKVNREQETQYF. CDR3 DNA sequence: TGTGCCAGCAGCAAAGTTAATCGCGAGCAAGAGACCCAGTACTTC.

Concerning this clonotype itself: An end of the junction differs from the germline gene, which may be a read error. The chain uses TRBV28 and TRBJ2-3; tentatively, D is TRBD2 (5 bases). Germline CDR1 MDHEN, CDR2 SYDVKM. The length of the CDR3 is 13 residues. This CDR3 reads CAGKKSSTDTQCF. The CDR3 DNA follows: TGTGCCGGAAAGAAGTCTAGCACAGATACGCAGTGTTTT. Full variable domain (rest looked up from reference TRBV28 and TRBJ2-3): DVKVTQSSRYLVKRTGEKVFLECVQDMDHENMFWYRQDPGLGLRLIYFSYDVKMKEKGDIPEGYSVSREKKERFSLILESASTNQTSMYLCAGKKSSTDTQCFGPGTRLTVL.

This sequence joins TRBV20-1 and TRBJ2-5; D unclear. Germline V gene data show CDR1 as DFQATT and CDR2 as SNEGSKA (reference sequence). The CDR3 contains 16 residues. Trimming stripped 0 bases from V and 1 base from J, with 15 bases between. This chain's CDR3 is CSARDPRTGLQETQYF. The CDR3 DNA is TGCAGTGCTAGAGATCCCCGCACGGGCCTCCAAGAGACCCAGTACTTC.

The chain has TRBV4-2 and TRBJ2-4; 10 bases are a match to TRBD1. The CDR3 runs 22 residues. Losses at the gene ends were 4 bases for V and 4 bases for J; bases not matched to a gene: 25. CDR1 and CDR2 (germline): LGHNA, YNFKEQ. Here the CDR3 reads CASSRKTFIETGGDIGKNIQYF. The CDR3 DNA is TGTGCCAGCAGCCGCAAAACTTTCATCGAGACAGGGGGCGATATTGGGAAAAACATTCAGTACTTC.

This chain joins TRBV19 and TRBJ2-1, with D unclear. The CDR3 totals 14 residues. Deletions cut 6 bases from V and 6 bases from J, with 15 bases between. In germline, CDR1 is LNHDA, CDR2 SQIVND (reference sequence). CDR3 sequence: CASRGSQVGNEQFF. The CDR3 coding sequence is TGTGCCAGTAGGGGAAGTCAAGTGGGCAATGAGCAGTTCTTC.

This clonotype has at least ten counts. The gene calls are TRBV29-1 and TRBJ2-4; no firm D call. V lost 5 bases, J lost 6 bases, and 11 bases lay in between. This CDR3 is 12 amino acids long. The germline CDR1 and CDR2 sequences are SQVTM and ANQGSEA. The CDR3 DNA sequence: TGCAGCGTTTCCCCCGCAGGAAACATTCAGTACTTC. Its protein is CSVSPAGNIQYF.

V is TRBV6-2 or TRBV6-3 and J is TRBJ2-2; D is perhaps TRBD2 (6 bases). Germline CDR1 reads MNHEY; CDR2 reads SVGEGT. The CDR3 runs 16 residues. Deletions cut 5 bases from V and 2 bases from J, with 15 bases between. The CDR3 sequence: CASSRGTVFNTGELFF. In DNA form, the CDR3 reads TGTGCCAGCAGTCGGGGGACCGTTTTTAACACCGGGGAGCTGTTTTTT.

V usage is TRBV6-1 and J usage is TRBJ2-7; 8 nucleotides match TRBD2. The V gene end was trimmed by 6 bases and the J gene end by 2 bases; junction bases not matched to a gene: 9. CDR1 MNHNS and CDR2 SASEGT come from the germline V gene. The CDR3 is made up of 15 amino acids. This CDR3 is CASRSSGSDTYEQYF. The DNA of the CDR3 is TGTGCCAGCAGGTCAAGCGGGAGTGATACCTACGAGCAGTACTTC.